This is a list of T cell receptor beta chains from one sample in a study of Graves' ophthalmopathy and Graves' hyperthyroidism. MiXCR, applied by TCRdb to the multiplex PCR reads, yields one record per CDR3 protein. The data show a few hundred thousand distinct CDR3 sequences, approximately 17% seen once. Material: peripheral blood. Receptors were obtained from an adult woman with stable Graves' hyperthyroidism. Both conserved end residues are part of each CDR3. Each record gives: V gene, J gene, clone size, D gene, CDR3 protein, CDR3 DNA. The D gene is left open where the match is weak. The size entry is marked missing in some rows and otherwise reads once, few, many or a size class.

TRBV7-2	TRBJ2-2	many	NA	CASSTSGRMNTGELFF	TGTGCCAGCAGCACAAGCGGAAGGATGAACACCGGGGAGCTGTTTTTT
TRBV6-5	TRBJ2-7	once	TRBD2	CASSYQSSGSNNEQYF	TGTGCCAGCAGTTACCAGTCTAGCGGGAGTAACAACGAGCAGTACTTC
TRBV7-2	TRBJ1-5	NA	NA	CASSPDGSNQPQHF	TGTGCCAGCAGCCCCGACGGTAGCAATCAGCCCCAGCATTTT
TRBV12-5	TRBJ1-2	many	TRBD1	CASGWGTGGGGYTF	TGTGCTAGTGGTTGGGGGACAGGGGGCGGCGGCTACACCTTC
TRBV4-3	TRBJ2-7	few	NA	CASSQAPTPQYEQYF	TGCGCCAGCAGCCAAGCCCCCACCCCCCAATACGAGCAGTACTTC
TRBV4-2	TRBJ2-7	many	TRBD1	CASSPLSRDRGGRHTYEQYF	TGTGCCAGCAGCCCGCTGTCCCGGGACAGGGGTGGGCGCCATACCTACGAGCAGTACTTC
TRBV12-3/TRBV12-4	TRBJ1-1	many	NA	CASSPPVGMNTEAFF	TGTGCCAGCAGCCCCCCGGTTGGGATGAACACTGAAGCTTTCTTT
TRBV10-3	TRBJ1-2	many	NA	CAISSDFYRFNYGYTF	TGTGCCATCAGTTCTGATTTCTACAGATTTAACTATGGCTACACCTTC
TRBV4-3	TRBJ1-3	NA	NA	CASSQDLGNTIYF	TGCGCCAGCAGCCAAGACCTCGGAAACACCATATATTTT
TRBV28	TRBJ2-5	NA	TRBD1	CASSVPGQGVQETQYF	TGTGCCAGCAGTGTACCGGGACAGGGGGTCCAAGAGACCCAGTACTTC
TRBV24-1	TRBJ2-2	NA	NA	CATSDLGTPTNTGELFF	TGTGCCACCAGTGATCTTGGGACACCAACGAACACCGGGGAGCTGTTTTTT
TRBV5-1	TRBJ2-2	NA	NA	CASSRADTGELFF	TGCGCCAGCAGCAGAGCGGACACCGGGGAGCTGTTTTTT
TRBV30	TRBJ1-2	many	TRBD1	CAWSNDRQGQLYGYTF	TGTGCCTGGAGTAACGATAGACAGGGGCAACTCTATGGCTACACCTTC
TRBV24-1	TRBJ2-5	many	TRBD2	CATTAGERDQETQYF	TGTGCCACCACTGCGGGAGAGAGAGACCAAGAGACCCAGTACTTC
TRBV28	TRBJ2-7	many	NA	CASHRGLSYEQYF	TGTGCCAGCCACAGGGGACTTTCCTACGAGCAGTACTTC
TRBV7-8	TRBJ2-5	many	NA	CASSSRVEETQYF	TGTGCCAGCAGCTCCAGGGTGGAAGAGACCCAGTACTTC
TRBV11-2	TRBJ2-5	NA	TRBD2	CASSLARTRETQYF	TGTGCCAGCAGCTTGGCCCGGACTAGGGAGACCCAGTACTTC
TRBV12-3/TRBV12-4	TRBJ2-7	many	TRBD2	CASSLDGRAAHEQYF	TGTGCCAGCAGTTTAGACGGGAGGGCCGCCCACGAGCAGTACTTC
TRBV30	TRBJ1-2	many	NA	CAWSVPWTAKYGYTF	TGTGCCTGGAGTGTCCCCTGGACAGCAAAGTATGGCTACACCTTC
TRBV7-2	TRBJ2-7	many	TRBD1	CASSLIGGQEGQYF	TGTGCCAGCAGCTTAATAGGTGGACAGGAAGGGCAGTACTTC
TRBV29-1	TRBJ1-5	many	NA	CSAREDSNQPQHF	TGCAGCGCCAGAGAGGATTCCAATCAGCCCCAGCATTTT
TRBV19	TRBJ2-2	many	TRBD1	CASQNHYRGRDTGELFF	TGTGCCAGCCAGAATCACTACAGGGGTCGGGACACCGGGGAGCTGTTTTTT
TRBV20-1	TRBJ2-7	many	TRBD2	CSASKTSGRLSYEQYF	TGCAGTGCTAGTAAAACTAGCGGGAGATTGTCCTACGAGCAGTACTTC
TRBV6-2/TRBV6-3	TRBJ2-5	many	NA	CASSYVGQTQYF	TGTGCCAGCAGTTATGTGGGGCAGACCCAGTACTTC
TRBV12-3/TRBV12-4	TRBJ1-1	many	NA	CASSFNILNTEAFF	TGTGCCAGCAGTTTTAACATCTTGAACACTGAAGCTTTCTTT
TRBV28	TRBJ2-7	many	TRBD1	CASSLSSGQGVYEQYF	TGTGCCAGCAGTTTATCCTCGGGACAGGGAGTCTACGAGCAGTACTTC
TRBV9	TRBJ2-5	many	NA	CASSAYGQTQETQYF	TGTGCCAGCAGCGCTTACGGACAGACCCAAGAGACCCAGTACTTC
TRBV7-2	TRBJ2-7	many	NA	CATKQLSGPYEQYF	TGTGCCACCAAGCAGCTTTCAGGCCCCTACGAGCAGTACTTC
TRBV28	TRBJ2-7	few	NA	CASSNIWTPQYF	TGTGCCAGCAGTAATATTTGGACGCCGCAGTACTTC
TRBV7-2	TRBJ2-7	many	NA	CASSYTGTDPYEQYF	TGTGCCAGCAGTTATACCGGGACGGATCCCTACGAGCAGTACTTC
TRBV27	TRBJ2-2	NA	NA	CASSSPGIPNTGELFF	TGTGCCAGCAGTTCCCCTGGGATTCCAAACACCGGGGAGCTGTTTTTT
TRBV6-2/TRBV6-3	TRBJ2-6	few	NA	CASSYRISGANVLTF	TGTGCCAGCAGTTATAGGATCTCTGGGGCCAACGTCCTGACTTTC
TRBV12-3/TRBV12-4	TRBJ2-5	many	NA	CASSLAEGETQYF	TGTGCCAGCAGTTTAGCGGAAGGGGAGACCCAGTACTTC
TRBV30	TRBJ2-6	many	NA	CAWSVLRTASGANVLTF	TGTGCCTGGAGTGTACTCAGGACAGCCTCTGGGGCCAACGTCCTGACTTTC
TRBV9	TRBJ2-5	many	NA	CASTVGGGQETQYF	TGTGCCAGCACTGTGGGGGGCGGCCAAGAGACCCAGTACTTC
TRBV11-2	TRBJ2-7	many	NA	CASSSELGLEQYF	TGTGCCAGCAGCTCAGAGTTGGGCCTCGAGCAGTACTTC
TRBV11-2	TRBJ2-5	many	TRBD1	CASSIGTGQETQYF	TGTGCCAGCAGCATAGGGACAGGGCAAGAGACCCAGTACTTC
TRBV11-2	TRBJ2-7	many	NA	CASSLWGANEQYF	TGTGCCAGCAGCTTGTGGGGGGCCAACGAGCAGTACTTC
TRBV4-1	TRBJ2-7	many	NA	CASSQTGQTYEQYF	TGCGCCAGCAGCCAAACTGGACAGACCTACGAGCAGTACTTC
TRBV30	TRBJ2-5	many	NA	CAWSRKGIQETQYF	TGTGCCTGGAGCCGAAAGGGGATACAAGAGACCCAGTACTTC
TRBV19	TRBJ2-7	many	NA	CASSINPGLSYEQYF	TGTGCCAGTAGTATAAATCCGGGACTCTCCTACGAGCAGTACTTC
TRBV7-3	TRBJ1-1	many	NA	CASSPTGSPGTEAFF	TGTGCCAGCAGCCCTACCGGGAGCCCTGGGACTGAAGCTTTCTTT
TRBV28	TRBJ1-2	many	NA	CASSWEGYIGYTF	TGTGCCAGCAGTTGGGAGGGGTATATTGGCTACACCTTC
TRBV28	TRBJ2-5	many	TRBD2	CASSTTSGVQETQYF	TGTGCCAGCAGTACAACTAGCGGGGTCCAAGAGACCCAGTACTTC
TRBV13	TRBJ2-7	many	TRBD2	CASSAGGAPREQYF	TGTGCCAGCAGCGCCGGGGGGGCCCCACGAGAGCAGTACTTC